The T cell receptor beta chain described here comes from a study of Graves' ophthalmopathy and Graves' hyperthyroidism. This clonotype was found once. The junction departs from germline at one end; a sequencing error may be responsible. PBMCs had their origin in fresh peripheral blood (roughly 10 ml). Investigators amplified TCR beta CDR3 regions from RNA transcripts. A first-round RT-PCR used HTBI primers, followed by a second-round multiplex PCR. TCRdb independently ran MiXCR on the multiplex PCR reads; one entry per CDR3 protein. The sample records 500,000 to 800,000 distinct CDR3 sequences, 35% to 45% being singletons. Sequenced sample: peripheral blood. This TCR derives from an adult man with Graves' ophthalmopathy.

The CDR3 nucleotides read TGTGACAGCAGTCGGGACAGGGCCTACGAGCAGTACTTC. Its protein product is CDSSRDRAYEQYF. This sequence joins TRBV12-3 or TRBV12-4 and TRBJ2-7; 9 bases map to TRBD1. This CDR3 is built from 13 residues.